One and the same sample provided the 29 T cell receptor beta chains below, sequenced in a study of glioma-infiltrating T cells after dendritic cell vaccination. Data came from immunoSEQ multiplex PCR; TCRdb stores just in-frame clones and leaves some out. The table shows roughly 90,000 clones, with about nine tenths occurring only once. The specimen was blood, collected before dendritic cell vaccination. The receptors were sampled from a human donor with glioblastoma.

The V gene is TRBV25-1, the J gene TRBJ1-3; D is undetermined. The CDR3 is made up of 16 amino acids. Germline loops: CDR1 MGHDK, CDR2 SYGVNS. V dropped 6 bases and J dropped 0 bases, with 15 bases sitting between them. The CDR3 spells CASRPFPRLSGNTIYF. CDR3 in DNA: TGTGCCAGCAGGCCCTTCCCCAGACTCTCTGGAAACACCATATATTTT.

This chain joins TRBV21-1 and TRBJ1-2; the D call of TRBD1 is as the table states it, not checked on the DNA. TRBV21-1 represents a pseudogene. The CDR3 length is 18 residues. CDR3 DNA: TGTGCCAGCAGCAAAGCCCTGCTTCCCGGTCAGGGTTTCTATGGCTACACCTTC. Its translation is CASSKALLPGQGFYGYTF.

This chain connects TRBV9 to TRBJ2-7, with D possibly matching TRBD2 (6 bases). The CDR3 runs 15 residues. The V end was cut by 3 bases, the J end by 4 bases, with 17 bases between. Germline V gene sequence: CDR1 SGDLS, CDR2 YYNGEE. The DNA of the CDR3 is TGTGCCAGCAGCGGAGAAGGAGGGGCCGAATACGAGCAGTACTTC. This translates into CASSGEGGAEYEQYF.

The table lists this clone with a few counts. The chain uses TRBV6-4 and TRBJ2-3; D unclear. Trimming took 8 bases from V and 5 from J, leaving 8 bases between them. CDR1 and CDR2 (germline): MRHNA, SNTAGT. The CDR3 contains 11 residues. The CDR3 DNA reads TGTGCCAGCGTCCCCGGAGATACGCAGTATTTT. This encodes CASVPGDTQYF.

The chain links TRBV30 to TRBJ2-3; the D is unclear. CDR3 length equals 15 residues. Trimming pared 3 bases from V and 2 bases from J, leaving 15 bases between. Germline V gene lookup returns CDR1 GTSNPN and CDR2 SVGIG (reference sequence). The CDR3 loop reads CAWSASSRNTDTQYF. CDR3 bases: TGTGCCTGGAGCGCATCCAGCAGGAACACAGATACGCAGTATTTT.

The genes are TRBV18 and TRBJ1-2; D ambiguous. The germline CDR1 and CDR2 sequences are KGHSH and LQKENI. V was pared by 4 bases and J by 3 bases, with 12 bases between. CDR3 length: 14 amino acids. CDR3 bases: TGTGCCAGCTCACGGAAAAGAGCGGACTATGGCTACACCTTC. The encoded protein is CASSRKRADYGYTF.

The chain combines TRBV4-2 with TRBJ2-3; the D gene is possibly TRBD1 (5 bases). V was trimmed by 0 bases and J by 4 bases, leaving 14 bases between them. The V gene's germline CDR1 is LGHNA and CDR2 YNFKEQ. This CDR3 spans 16 amino acids. CDR3 DNA sequence: TGTGCCAGCAGCCAAGATCAAGGGGCTTCGGCAGATACGCAGTATTTT. It translates to CASSQDQGASADTQYF.

This clone was recorded once. The genes are TRBV18 and TRBJ1-1; a weak D match, TRBD1 (6 bases). V lost 3 bases and J lost 3, with 17 bases in between. Germline values: CDR1 KGHSH, CDR2 LQKENI. This CDR3 has 16 residues. CDR3 sequence reads: CASSPTAGGDYTEAFF. In DNA, the CDR3 is TGTGCCAGCTCACCGACCGCGGGGGGCGATTACACTGAAGCTTTCTTT.

The genes are TRBV11-2 and TRBJ1-6; perhaps TRBD1 as D (5 bases). V shed 3 bases and J shed 7 bases, with 16 bases lying between them. The CDR3 runs 16 residues. Germline V gene data show CDR1 as SGHAT and CDR2 as FQNNGV. The CDR3 nucleotides read TGTGCCAGCAGCTTGAGACAGCGAGATCGAAATTCACCCCTCCACTTT. As protein: CASSLRQRDRNSPLHF. Supplemented by reference TRBV11-2 and TRBJ1-6, the full variable domain reads EAGVAQSPRYKIIEKRQSVAFWCNPISGHATLYWYQQILGQGPKLLIQFQNNGVVDDSQLPKDRFSAERLKGVDSTLKIQPAKLEDSAVYLCASSLRQRDRNSPLHFGNGTRLTVT.

This chain connects TRBV5-1 to TRBJ2-1; TRBD2 might be the D (6 bases). CDR3 size: 15 residues. Germline CDR1 SGHRS, CDR2 YFSETQ. Trimming pared 3 bases from V and 3 bases from J, leaving 13 bases between. CDR3 sequence (DNA): TGCGCCAGCAGCTCTCTAGCGCCCAACTACAATGAGCAGTTCTTC. Protein: CASSSLAPNYNEQFF. The variable domain in full, completed from reference TRBV5-1 and TRBJ2-1, reads KAGVTQTPRYLIKTRGQQVTLSCSPISGHRSVSWYQQTPGQGLQFLFEYFSETQRNKGNFPGRFSGRQFSNSRSEMNVSTLELGDSALYLCASSSLAPNYNEQFFGPGTRLTVL.

The J gene is TRBJ2-2, the V gene TRBV5-6; TRBD2 agrees at 7 bases. CDR3 length: 16 residues. V was clipped by 3 bases and J by 2 bases; unmatched bases: 7. In germline, CDR1 is SGHDT, CDR2 YYEEEE. The CDR3 is CASSSLAVSNTGELFF. In nucleotides, the CDR3 is TGTGCCAGCAGCTCCCTAGCGGTGTCCAACACCGGGGAGCTGTTTTTT.

The rearrangement joins TRBV28 to TRBJ2-5; possibly TRBD2 for D (6 bases). Germline V gene sequence: CDR1 MDHEN, CDR2 SYDVKM. V lost 5 bases and J 2 bases, leaving 24 bases between the germline ends. This CDR3 spans 18 amino acids. The DNA of the CDR3 is TGTGCCAGCAGTCCAATAATCCACCCCCCGGCGGGGCAAGAGACCCAGTACTTC. This translates into CASSPIIHPPAGQETQYF.

This chain connects TRBV5-6 to TRBJ2-7, with D maybe TRBD1 (6 bases). The CDR3 totals 14 residues. V gave up 3 bases and J gave up 0 bases, with 10 bases separating them. Germline V gene sequence: CDR1 SGHDT, CDR2 YYEEEE. The CDR3: CASSSLQGSYEQYF. The DNA of the CDR3 is TGTGCCAGCAGCTCCCTACAGGGCTCCTACGAGCAGTACTTC.

This clone has only one observation. CDR3: CSVVQGVFYEQYF. The DNA of the CDR3 is TGCAGCGTTGTTCAGGGGGTTTTCTACGAGCAGTACTTC. The chain joins TRBV29-1 to TRBJ2-7, with 7 bases identical to TRBD1. V gave up 4 bases and J gave up 3 bases; unmatched junction bases: 6. This CDR3 comprises 13 residues. Germline values: CDR1 SQVTM, CDR2 ANQGSEA.

V and J are TRBV30 and TRBJ2-5; 8 bases match TRBD2. With V trimmed by 0 bases and J by 4 bases, 7 bases remained unmatched. The CDR3 sequence is 15 residues long. Germline lookup yields CDR1 GTSNPN and CDR2 SVGIG (reference sequence). The CDR3 loop is CAWSVRERELETQYF. CDR3 bases: TGTGCCTGGAGTGTCAGGGAGCGGGAGCTAGAGACCCAGTACTTC.

The V and J genes are TRBV7-2 and TRBJ2-1; the D is unclear. The V end lost 1 base, the J end lost 3 bases, and 10 bases lay between the germline ends. CDR1 is SGHTA, CDR2 FQGNSA, per germline. The CDR3 spans 15 residues. For the CDR3, the DNA is TGTGCCAGCAGCTTAGGGAGCTCGGACTACAATGAGCAGTTCTTC. Its translation is CASSLGSSDYNEQFF.

In this sample, this clone turned up a few times. The genes are TRBV30 and TRBJ2-3; D may be TRBD2 (6 bases). The ends were cut back, 5 bases at V and 0 bases at J, with 15 bases in the middle. The germline gives CDR1 GTSNPN, CDR2 SVGIG (reference sequence). The CDR3 length is 15 residues. In DNA form, the CDR3 reads TGTGCCTGGGGGGGAGGTGGTTCTAGCACAGATACGCAGTATTTT. Protein: CAWGGGGSSTDTQYF.

This chain connects TRBV11-3 to TRBJ2-3; 8 bases fit TRBD1. In germline, CDR1 is SGHNT, CDR2 YENEEA. The CDR3 totals 15 residues. V dropped 5 bases and J dropped 2; count of bases not matched to a gene: 6. The CDR3 nucleotides read TGTGCCAGCAGCAAGGGGACAGGTTCCACAGATACGCAGTATTTT. Its translation is CASSKGTGSTDTQYF.

The chain has TRBV14 and TRBJ2-3; 9 bases agree with TRBD1. V was clipped by 1 base and J by 4 bases; unmatched bases: 6. The CDR3 has 16 residues. Germline values: CDR1 SGHDN, CDR2 FVKESK. Here the CDR3 DNA reads TGTGCCAGCAGCCAAGGCGTTACAGGGGGCGCAGATACGCAGTATTTT. Translation gives CASSQGVTGGADTQYF.

The chain couples TRBV7-2 to TRBJ2-1; 7 nucleotides match TRBD1. Per the germline V gene, CDR1 is SGHTA and CDR2 is FQGNSA. V lost 3 bases and J lost 9; bases outside the gene matches: 5. The CDR3 extends over 13 amino acids. CDR3 loop: CASSFTGAGEQFF. CDR3 nucleotides: TGTGCCAGCAGCTTTACAGGGGCGGGTGAGCAGTTCTTC.

V usage is TRBV9 and J usage is TRBJ2-5; 8 positions match TRBD2. This CDR3 is built from 14 residues. Per the germline V gene, CDR1 is SGDLS and CDR2 is YYNGEE. The junction had 1 base not matched to a gene; V was cut back by 3 bases and J by 0 bases. The CDR3 region is CASSGGGYQETQYF. The CDR3 coding sequence is TGTGCCAGCAGCGGCGGGGGGTACCAAGAGACCCAGTACTTC.

The chain employs TRBV7-2 and TRBJ2-3; D is possibly TRBD1 (5 bases). Germline V gene data show CDR1 as SGHTA and CDR2 as FQGNSA. The CDR3 extends over 16 amino acids. V was pared by 5 bases and J by 0 bases, with 15 bases between. CDR3 protein: CASSRGHFTSTDTQYF. The CDR3 region has the DNA TGTGCCAGCAGCCGTGGACACTTTACTAGCACAGATACGCAGTATTTT. The whole variable domain, remainder taken from reference TRBV7-2 and TRBJ2-3, is GAGVSQSPSNKVTEKGKDVELRCDPISGHTALYWYRQSLGQGLEFLIYFQGNSAPDKSGLPSDRFSAERTGGSVSTLTIQRTQQEDSAVYLCASSRGHFTSTDTQYFGPGTRLTVL.

This clone has only a few counts. The CDR3 coding sequence is TGTGCCATCAGTGTGTCGGGAGAGGTCTACAATGAGCAGTTCTTC. The encoded protein is CAISVSGEVYNEQFF. The rearrangement joins TRBV10-3 to TRBJ2-1; TRBD2 might be the D (6 bases). V lost 4 bases and J lost 3, with 13 bases in between. The CDR3 totals 15 residues. The germline V gene has CDR1 ENHRY and CDR2 SYGVKD.

The chain couples TRBV6-6 to TRBJ2-3; D not certain. V shed 5 bases and J shed 6 bases, with 12 bases lying between them. The CDR3 runs to 13 residues. Germline values: CDR1 MNHNY, CDR2 SVGAGI (reference sequence). CDR3 sequence reads: CASSPTQSDTQYF. DNA for the CDR3: TGTGCCAGCAGTCCCACCCAGTCGGATACGCAGTATTTT.

This chain links TRBV6-5 with TRBJ1-4; no firm D call. The CDR3 consists of 14 residues. Trimming stripped 4 bases from V and 8 bases from J, with 14 bases between. The germline CDR1 and CDR2 sequences are MNHEY and SVGAGI. The CDR3 loop reads CASSLEGIGEKLFF. The CDR3 DNA reads as TGTGCCAGCAGTTTGGAGGGAATTGGGGAAAAACTGTTTTTT.

The chain recombines TRBV10-1 with TRBJ2-7, with TRBD2 as a possible D gene (6 bases). Per germline, CDR1 WNHNN and CDR2 SYGVQD (reference sequence). The CDR3 is made up of 11 amino acids. Trimming took 6 bases from V and 5 from J, leaving 8 bases between them. CDR3 sequence: CASRRGHEQYF. CDR3 coding DNA: TGCGCCAGCAGGCGGGGCCACGAGCAGTACTTC.

The chain couples TRBV7-9 to TRBJ1-2; a weak D match, TRBD1 (5 bases). In germline, CDR1 is SEHNR, CDR2 FQNEAQ (reference sequence). The germline V and J ends were trimmed by 1 base and 4 bases, with 10 bases remaining between them. The CDR3 contains 14 residues. The CDR3 sequence: CASSLVQVPYGYTF. For the CDR3, the DNA is TGTGCCAGCAGCTTAGTACAGGTACCCTATGGCTACACCTTC.

This clone has a handful of counts. Written as DNA, the CDR3 is TGTGCCAGCAGCGTAGGGTCCGGACTAGACCTTCAAGAGACCCAGTACTTC. Translated, it gives CASSVGSGLDLQETQYF. The chain carries TRBV9 and TRBJ2-5; 7 bases line up with TRBD2. J gave up 2 bases and V 0 bases, and 10 bases lay outside the gene matches. This CDR3 has 17 amino acids. Germline V gene sequence: CDR1 SGDLS, CDR2 YYNGEE.

The rearrangement links TRBV30 to TRBJ1-1; TRBD1 agrees at 7 bases. This CDR3 is built from 12 residues. Trimming took 5 bases from V and 4 from J; bases not matched to a gene: 4. The germline gives CDR1 GTSNPN, CDR2 SVGIG (reference sequence). The CDR3 spells CAWYSGGTEAFF. CDR3 coding DNA: TGTGCCTGGTATTCAGGGGGCACTGAAGCTTTCTTT.